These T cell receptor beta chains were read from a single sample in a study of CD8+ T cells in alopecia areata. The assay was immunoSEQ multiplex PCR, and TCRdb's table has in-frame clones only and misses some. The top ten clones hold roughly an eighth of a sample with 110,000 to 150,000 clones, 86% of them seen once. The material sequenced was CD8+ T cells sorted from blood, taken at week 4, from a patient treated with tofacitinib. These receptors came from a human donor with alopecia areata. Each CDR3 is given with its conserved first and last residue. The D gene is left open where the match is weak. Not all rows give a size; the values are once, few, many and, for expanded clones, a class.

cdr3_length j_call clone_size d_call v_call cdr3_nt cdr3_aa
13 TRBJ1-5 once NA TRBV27 TGTGCCAGCAGTTTATCGGAGGGGGTACGGCAGCATTTT CASSLSEGVRQHF
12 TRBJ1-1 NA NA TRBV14 TGTGCCAGCAGCCTTCCGGGTGGAGGGTCTTTCTTT CASSLPGGGSFF
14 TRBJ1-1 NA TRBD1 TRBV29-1 TGCAGCGTTGAGGGCGCAGGGGGGAATACTGAAGCTTTCTTT CSVEGAGGNTEAFF
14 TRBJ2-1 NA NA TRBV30 TGTGCCTGGAGTGTCCCGATGGCGGGGAATGAGCAGTTCTTC CAWSVPMAGNEQFF
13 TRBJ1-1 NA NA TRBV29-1 TGCAGCGTTGAAGACAGGATGAACACTGAAGCTTTCTTT CSVEDRMNTEAFF
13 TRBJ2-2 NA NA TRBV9 TGTGCCAGCACCCTAGGTGTTTCCGGGGAGCTGTTTTTT CASTLGVSGELFF
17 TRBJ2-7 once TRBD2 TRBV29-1 TGCAGCGTTGAAGATCACAGGACTAGCGGATCAACCTACGAGCAGTACTTC CSVEDHRTSGSTYEQYF
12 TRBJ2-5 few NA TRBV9 TGTGCCAGCAGCGCGGGGGCAGAGACCCAGTACTTC CASSAGAETQYF
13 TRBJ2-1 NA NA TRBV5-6 TGTGCCAGCAGCGGACAGTACTACAATGAGCAGTTCTTC CASSGQYYNEQFF
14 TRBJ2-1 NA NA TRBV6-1 TGTGCCAGCAGTGCAGGCAGGGAACGAAATGAGCAGTTCTTC CASSAGRERNEQFF
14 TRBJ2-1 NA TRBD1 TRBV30 TGTGCCTGGGACTCCGGGACAGGGCCGAATGAGCAGTTCTTC CAWDSGTGPNEQFF
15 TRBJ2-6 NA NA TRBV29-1 TGCAGCGTTGAAGGGGCTTTACCTGGGGCCAACGTCCTGACTTTC CSVEGALPGANVLTF
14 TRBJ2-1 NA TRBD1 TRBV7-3 TGTGCCAGCAGCTTAACGTTTGGGGACAGGGGTCTGTTCTTC CASSLTFGDRGLFF
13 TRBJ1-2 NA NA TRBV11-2 TGTGCCAGCAGCTTAGAGAACAGCTATGGCTACACCTTC CASSLENSYGYTF
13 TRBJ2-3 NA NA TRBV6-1 TGTGCCAGCAGTGAAGGGGGTACAGATACGCAGTATTTT CASSEGGTDTQYF
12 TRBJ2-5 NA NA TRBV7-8 TGTGCCAGCAAACAGGTTCAAGAGACCCAGTACTTC CASKQVQETQYF
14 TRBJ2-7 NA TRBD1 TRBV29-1 TGCAGCGCCACCGGACAGGGGGGATTGGACGAGCAGTACTTC CSATGQGGLDEQYF
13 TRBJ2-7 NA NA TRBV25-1 TGTGCCAGCAGTGCCAGCGGCCCCTACGAGCAGTACTTC CASSASGPYEQYF
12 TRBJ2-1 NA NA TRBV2 TGTGCCAGCAGTTCCGGGGCTATGGAGCAGTTCTTC CASSSGAMEQFF
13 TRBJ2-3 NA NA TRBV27 TGTGCCAGCAGCAGGGAAGACACAGATACGCAGTATTTT CASSREDTDTQYF
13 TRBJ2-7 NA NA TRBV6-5 TGTGCCAGCAGTTACGGTCAGTACTACGAGCAGTACTTC CASSYGQYYEQYF
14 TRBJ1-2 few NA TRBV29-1 TGCAGCGTTGTTCAGGACACCGCTAACTATGGCTACACCTTC CSVVQDTANYGYTF
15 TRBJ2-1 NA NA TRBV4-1 TGCGCCAGCAGCCAAGTGCTTGGATCCTACAATGAGCAGTTCTTC CASSQVLGSYNEQFF
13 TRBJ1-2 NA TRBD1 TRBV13 TGTGCCAGCAGCCCGCAGGGGGTCTATGGCTACACCTTC CASSPQGVYGYTF
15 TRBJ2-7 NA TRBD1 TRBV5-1 TGCGCCAGCAGCTCAGGGACAGGGGGCTCCTACGAGCAGTACTTC CASSSGTGGSYEQYF
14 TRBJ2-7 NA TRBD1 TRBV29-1 TGCAGCGTATTGTCAAGGACAGGGCTCTACGAGCAGTACTTC CSVLSRTGLYEQYF
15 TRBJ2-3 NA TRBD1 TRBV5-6 TGTGCCAGCAGTAGCCGGGACAGGGGGCACGATACGCAGTATTTT CASSSRDRGHDTQYF
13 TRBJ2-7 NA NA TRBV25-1 TGTGCCAGCAGTGGGCCAGGGGTCTACGAGCAGTACTTC CASSGPGVYEQYF
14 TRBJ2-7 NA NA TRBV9 TGTGCCAGCAGCGTAGGTAAGGCAGCCAGCGAGCAGTACTTC CASSVGKAASEQYF
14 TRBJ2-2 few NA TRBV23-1 TGCGCCAGCAGTCAAGGGCTTCACACCGGGGAGCTGTTTTTT CASSQGLHTGELFF
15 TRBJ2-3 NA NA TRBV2 TGTGCCAGCAGCCGAAAAAACTGGGATACAGATACGCAGTATTTT CASSRKNWDTDTQYF
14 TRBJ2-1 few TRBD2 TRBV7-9 TGTGCCAGCAGCTCACTAGCGGAAATCAATGAGCAGTTCTTC CASSSLAEINEQFF
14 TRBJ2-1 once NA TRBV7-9 TGTGCCAGCAGCTTAGTCGGGCTTAACAATGAGCAGTTCTTC CASSLVGLNNEQFF
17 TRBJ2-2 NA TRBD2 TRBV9 TGTGCCAGCAGCGACCCACTAGCGGGAGTAAATACCGGGGAGCTGTTTTTT CASSDPLAGVNTGELFF
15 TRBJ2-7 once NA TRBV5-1 TGCGCCAGCAGCTCCCCAGAGGAGGGGGCCTACGAGCAGTACTTC CASSSPEEGAYEQYF
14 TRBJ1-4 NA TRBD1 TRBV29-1 TGCAGCGTTGAACACGGGACAGGTCACGAAAAACTGTTTTTT CSVEHGTGHEKLFF
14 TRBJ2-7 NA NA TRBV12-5 TGTGCTAGTGGACCGCCCGGGGATCCCTACGAGCAGTACTTC CASGPPGDPYEQYF
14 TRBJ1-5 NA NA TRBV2 TGTGCCAGCAGGGGCTGGGAACCCAATCAGCCCCAGCATTTT CASRGWEPNQPQHF
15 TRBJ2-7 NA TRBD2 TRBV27 TGTGCCAGCAGTTTCCTAGCGGGGGGAACCTACGAGCAGTACTTC CASSFLAGGTYEQYF
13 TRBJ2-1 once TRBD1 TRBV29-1 TGCAGCGGGACAGGGGAGACGGGCAATGAGCAGTTCTTC CSGTGETGNEQFF
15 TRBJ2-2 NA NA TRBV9 TGTGCCAGCAGCGTAGTGGCGGAGAACACCGGGGAGCTGTTTTTT CASSVVAENTGELFF
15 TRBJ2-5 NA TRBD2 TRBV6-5 TGTGCCAGCAGTTACGGCGGGAGGGCACAAGAGACCCAGTACTTC CASSYGGRAQETQYF
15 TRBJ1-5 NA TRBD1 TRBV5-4 TGTGCCAGCAGCTCCGACAGGGGGCCCAATCAGCCCCAGCATTTT CASSSDRGPNQPQHF
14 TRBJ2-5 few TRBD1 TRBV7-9 TGTGCCAGCAGCCGGGACAGCCGAGGAGAGACCCAGTACTTC CASSRDSRGETQYF
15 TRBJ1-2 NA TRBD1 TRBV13 TGTGCCAGCAGCTCTCCGGGACAGGGGGACTATGGCTACACCTTC CASSSPGQGDYGYTF
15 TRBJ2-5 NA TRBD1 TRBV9 TGTGCCAGCAACTCGCCGGGACAGCCCCAAGAGACCCAGTACTTC CASNSPGQPQETQYF
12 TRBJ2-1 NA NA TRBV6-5 TGTGCCAGCAGTTCCCTCAGCAATGAGCAGTTCTTC CASSSLSNEQFF
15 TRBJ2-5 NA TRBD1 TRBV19 TGTGCCAGTAGTACCGGGACAGGGGTGCAAGAGACCCAGTACTTC CASSTGTGVQETQYF
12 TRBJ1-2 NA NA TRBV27 TGTGCCAGCAGCCATGGGGGAGATGGCTACACCTTC CASSHGGDGYTF
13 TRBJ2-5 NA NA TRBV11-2 TGTGCCAGCAGCCTCCGAGCCGGGGAGACCCAGTACTTC CASSLRAGETQYF
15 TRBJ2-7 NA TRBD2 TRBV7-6 TGTGCCAGCAGCTCCCCCCTAGCGGGATTGGGCGAGCAGTACTTC CASSSPLAGLGEQYF
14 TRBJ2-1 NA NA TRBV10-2 TGCGCCAGCAGTGATCCGCGCTCCTACAATGAGCAGTTCTTC CASSDPRSYNEQFF
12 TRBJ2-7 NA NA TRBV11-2 TGTGCCAGCAGCTTTAGTGTGGACGAGCAGTACTTC CASSFSVDEQYF
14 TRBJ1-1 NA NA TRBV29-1 TGCAGCGTTGAAGAGGGGCTTGGGGCCACTGAAGCTTTCTTT CSVEEGLGATEAFF
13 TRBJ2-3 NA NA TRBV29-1 TGCAGCGTTGAATACCCTCCCGCAGATACGCAGTATTTT CSVEYPPADTQYF
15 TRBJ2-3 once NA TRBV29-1 TGCAGCGTTGATCACTGGTACAGGGCCTCAGATACGCAGTATTTT CSVDHWYRASDTQYF
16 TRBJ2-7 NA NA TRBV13 TGTGCCAGCAGCCCAAACCCGGGGACGAATCACTACGAGCAGTACTTC CASSPNPGTNHYEQYF
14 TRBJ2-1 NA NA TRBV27 TGTGCCAGCAGAAGACGCAGCTCCTACAATGAGCAGTTCTTC CASRRRSSYNEQFF
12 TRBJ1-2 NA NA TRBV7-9 TGTGCCAGCAGCCTCAACAATTTTGGCAACACCTTC CASSLNNFGNTF
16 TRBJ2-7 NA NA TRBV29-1 TGCAGCGTTGAAGATCAGGGGAGCCCAGACTTCTACGAGCAGTACTTC CSVEDQGSPDFYEQYF